The rows below give T cell receptor beta chains drawn from one sample of a study of regulatory T cells in long-lasting Graves disease. Using its own MiXCR run on the multiplex PCR reads, TCRdb lists one record per CDR3 protein. Of roughly 400,000 distinct CDR3 sequences in the sample, 21% are singletons; the top ten hold roughly an eighth. The starting material was peripheral blood mononuclear cells (PBMCs), obtained when the disease was refractory, from a patient treated with antithyroid drugs. The receptors come from a female donor with Graves disease. CDR3s include the opening cysteine and the closing phenylalanine or tryptophan. The D gene is left open where the match is weak. Clone size is stated in some rows and not others, as once, few, many or a class when expanded.

V: TRBV27; D: NA; size: few; J: TRBJ2-3; CDR3: CASSSGYTQYF; DNA: TGTGCCAGCAGTTCTGGATATACGCAGTATTTT
V: TRBV15; D: NA; size: NA; J: TRBJ2-5; CDR3: CATSRDGRGKETQYF; DNA: TGTGCCACCAGCAGAGACGGCAGGGGAAAAGAGACCCAGTACTTC
V: TRBV5-1; D: NA; size: few; J: TRBJ2-7; CDR3: CASSLAWGNYEQYF; DNA: TGCGCCAGCAGCTTGGCCTGGGGGAACTACGAGCAGTACTTC
V: TRBV20-1; D: NA; size: few; J: TRBJ1-6; CDR3: CSAVPGTGGPASPLHF; DNA: TGCAGCGCCGTTCCGGGGACCGGAGGGCCCGCCTCACCCCTCCACTTT
V: TRBV20-1; D: NA; size: few; J: TRBJ1-2; CDR3: CSASDRTYGYTF; DNA: TGCAGTGCTAGTGACAGGACCTATGGCTACACCTTC
V: TRBV3-1; D: NA; size: few; J: TRBJ2-5; CDR3: CASSPTPGTSETQYF; DNA: TGTGCCAGCAGTCCTACCCCGGGGACCTCAGAGACCCAGTACTTC
V: TRBV5-5; D: TRBD2; size: NA; J: TRBJ2-7; CDR3: CASSSDREGTTSGSIDEQYF; DNA: TGTGCCAGCAGCTCCGACAGGGAAGGGACGACTAGCGGGAGCATCGACGAGCAGTACTTC
V: TRBV6-1; D: TRBD1; size: many; J: TRBJ1-1; CDR3: CASSPGQGTEAFF; DNA: TGTGCCAGCAGTCCGGGACAGGGGACCGAAGCTTTCTTT
V: TRBV3-1; D: NA; size: few; J: TRBJ2-7; CDR3: CASSQDWVRGFGEQYF; DNA: TGTGCCAGCAGCCAAGATTGGGTAAGGGGGTTTGGCGAGCAGTACTTC
V: TRBV12-3/TRBV12-4; D: TRBD2; size: many; J: TRBJ2-7; CDR3: CASSLGRTSGRDEQYF; DNA: TGTGCCAGCAGTTTAGGGAGGACTAGCGGGAGGGACGAGCAGTACTTC
V: TRBV20-1; D: NA; size: NA; J: TRBJ1-1; CDR3: CSARPHRDPGRGTEAFF; DNA: TGCAGTGCTAGACCCCACCGGGACCCGGGCCGGGGCACTGAAGCTTTCTTT
V: TRBV5-8; D: NA; size: NA; J: TRBJ1-5; CDR3: CASSLARTNNQPQHF; DNA: TGTGCCAGCAGCTTGGCCAGGACCAACAATCAGCCCCAGCATTTT
V: TRBV5-1; D: NA; size: NA; J: TRBJ2-7; CDR3: CASSPRDGLLGEQYF; DNA: TGCGCCAGCAGTCCCCGGGACGGCCTTCTCGGGGAGCAGTACTTC
V: TRBV29-1; D: NA; size: NA; J: TRBJ1-2; CDR3: CSVEGGRYSF; DNA: TGCAGCGTTGAAGGAGGCCGCTACAGCTTC
V: TRBV19; D: NA; size: NA; J: TRBJ2-1; CDR3: CASTYGHEQFF; DNA: TGTGCCAGCACCTATGGCCACGAGCAGTTCTTC
V: TRBV20-1; D: TRBD2; size: many; J: TRBJ2-5; CDR3: CSAGSGSLEETQYF; DNA: TGCAGTGCTGGTAGCGGGAGCCTTGAAGAGACCCAGTACTTC
V: TRBV19; D: TRBD1; size: NA; J: TRBJ1-5; CDR3: CASSIASTGDLRPQHF; DNA: TGTGCCAGTAGTATAGCCTCCACAGGGGACTTGCGACCCCAGCATTTT
V: TRBV2; D: NA; size: many; J: TRBJ1-5; CDR3: CASSEAWENQPQHF; DNA: TGTGCCAGCAGTGAAGCTTGGGAAAATCAGCCCCAGCATTTT
V: TRBV19; D: NA; size: NA; J: TRBJ1-6; CDR3: CASSRHPLHF; DNA: TGTGCCAGTAGTAGGCACCCCCTCCACTTT
V: TRBV5-5; D: TRBD2; size: few; J: TRBJ2-7; CDR3: CASSFGLAGFYEQYF; DNA: TGTGCCAGCAGCTTCGGACTAGCGGGTTTCTACGAGCAGTACTTC
V: TRBV5-1; D: TRBD2; size: few; J: TRBJ2-2; CDR3: CASSSGLAGDTGELFF; DNA: TGCGCCAGCAGCTCCGGACTAGCGGGAGACACCGGGGAGCTGTTTTTT
V: TRBV9; D: TRBD1; size: NA; J: TRBJ2-5; CDR3: CASSKTGLGETQYF; DNA: TGTGCCAGCAGCAAGACAGGGCTAGGGGAGACCCAGTACTTC
V: TRBV5-6; D: TRBD1; size: NA; J: TRBJ1-1; CDR3: CASSYQQGWGEAFF; DNA: TGTGCCAGCAGCTACCAACAGGGGTGGGGTGAAGCTTTCTTT
V: TRBV7-3; D: TRBD1; size: many; J: TRBJ2-5; CDR3: CASAQGIQETQYF; DNA: TGTGCCAGCGCACAGGGGATACAAGAGACCCAGTACTTC
V: TRBV10-3; D: NA; size: NA; J: TRBJ2-3; CDR3: CASSQEEADTQYF; DNA: TGTGCCTCCAGTCAGGAAGAGGCAGATACGCAGTATTTT
V: TRBV2; D: NA; size: many; J: TRBJ2-7; CDR3: CASSDEGGHYEQYF; DNA: TGTGCCAGCAGTGACGAGGGGGGCCACTACGAGCAGTACTTC
V: TRBV24-1; D: TRBD1; size: many; J: TRBJ1-2; CDR3: CATSDPGQGANYGYTF; DNA: TGTGCCACCAGTGATCCCGGACAGGGAGCTAACTATGGCTACACCTTC
V: TRBV6-2/TRBV6-3; D: TRBD1; size: many; J: TRBJ1-1; CDR3: CASSYDRGRNTEAFF; DNA: TGTGCCAGCAGTTACGACAGGGGGCGGAACACTGAAGCTTTCTTT
V: TRBV7-2; D: NA; size: many; J: TRBJ1-1; CDR3: CASSPTLTENTEAFF; DNA: TGTGCCAGCAGCCCAACCTTGACAGAGAACACTGAAGCTTTCTTT
V: TRBV9; D: NA; size: few; J: TRBJ2-5; CDR3: CASSVNLQETQYF; DNA: TGTGCCAGCAGCGTAAACCTCCAAGAGACCCAGTACTTC
V: TRBV18; D: NA; size: NA; J: TRBJ2-7; CDR3: CASLPPGISGEQYF; DNA: TGTGCCAGCTTACCACCAGGGATTTCGGGCGAGCAGTACTTC
V: TRBV20-1; D: NA; size: NA; J: TRBJ2-7; CDR3: CSAPGSRIDYEQYF; DNA: TGCAGTGCCCCCGGCTCGCGGATCGATTACGAGCAGTACTTC
V: TRBV11-2; D: NA; size: NA; J: TRBJ1-5; CDR3: CASSPFGVNQPQHF; DNA: TGTGCCAGCAGCCCGTTCGGGGTCAATCAGCCCCAGCATTTT
V: TRBV7-9; D: NA; size: NA; J: TRBJ1-1; CDR3: CASSSLDLPPGAF; DNA: TGTGCCAGCAGCTCCCTCGATCTACCTCCGGGAGCCTTT
V: TRBV7-9; D: TRBD1; size: NA; J: TRBJ1-2; CDR3: CASSRGQSYGYTF; DNA: TGTGCCAGCAGCCGGGGACAGAGCTATGGCTACACCTTC